The 10 T cell receptor beta chains presented below share a single source sample, sequenced in a study of graft-versus-host responses after intestinal transplantation. Their recognized antigens are unknown. TCRdb's table, derived via immunoSEQ multiplex PCR, lists solely in-frame clones and lacks some. The table lists around 110,000 clones, roughly 87% of them singletons. Sequenced here: unstimulated CD4+ T cells sorted from spleen or lymph node cells, sampled before transplant. The receptors were gathered from a human donor who was the organ donor for an intestinal transplant.

In this sample, this clone turned up once. The chain employs TRBV6-1 and TRBJ2-7, with 10 bases lining up with TRBD1. With 5 bases clipped from V and 11 bases from J, the junction kept 12 bases outside the gene matches. The CDR3 extends over 14 amino acids. CDR1 and CDR2 from the germline V gene are MNHNS and SASEGT. In DNA form, the CDR3 reads TGTGCCAGCAGTATCGACAGGGGGCTAGCTCCTAAGTACTTC. Its translation: CASSIDRGLAPKYF.

CDR3 protein: CASSLSTSGNEQFF. The CDR3 DNA follows: TGCGCCAGCAGCTTGAGTACTAGCGGGAACGAGCAGTTCTTC. The genes are TRBV5-1 and TRBJ2-1; 10 bases align to TRBD2. CDR3 size: 14 residues. Germline CDR1 SGHRS, CDR2 YFSETQ. Trimming removed 1 base from V and 10 bases from J; junction bases left unmatched: 5.

This clone has more than one count but fewer than ten. CDR3 sequence reads: CASSLRQGPNEKLFF. The CDR3 DNA reads as TGTGCCAGCAGTTTAAGGCAGGGCCCTAATGAAAAACTGTTTTTT. V gene TRBV27 combines with J gene TRBJ1-4, with D possibly TRBD1 on 5 matching bases. Per the germline V gene, CDR1 is MNHEY and CDR2 is SMNVEV (reference sequence). The CDR3 spans 15 residues. V lost 2 bases and J 3 bases, leaving 10 bases between the germline ends.

This chain connects TRBV21-1 to TRBJ1-6; TRBD1, the table's D call, lacks a check against the DNA. TRBV21-1 is listed as a pseudogene. The CDR3 has 15 residues. The CDR3 DNA follows: TGTGCCAGCAGCAAAGACAGCTCCTATAATTCACCCCTCCACTTT. Translating gives CASSKDSSYNSPLHF.

The gene calls are TRBV2 and TRBJ2-1; 8 bases map to TRBD2. CDR1 SNHLY and CDR2 FYNNEI come from the germline V gene. J was trimmed by 1 base and V by 3 bases; bases with no gene match: 11. The CDR3 spans 18 residues. As DNA, the CDR3 is TGTGCCAGCAGTGACCCAAGGATGACGGGGGGGTCCTACAATGAGCAGTTCTTC. Translated: CASSDPRMTGGSYNEQFF.

CDR3 in DNA: TGTGCCAGCTCATCGACAGGGGACGTGAATTCACCCCTCCACTTT. Protein sequence: CASSSTGDVNSPLHF. The chain combines TRBV18 with TRBJ1-6, with 8 bases lining up with TRBD1. The J segment lost 7 bases and the V segment lost 5 bases, leaving 7 bases of the junction unmatched. The CDR3 sequence is 15 residues long. Germline CDR1 KGHSH, CDR2 LQKENI.

The chain couples TRBV15 to TRBJ1-2; 9 positions match TRBD1. CDR1 and CDR2 (germline): LNHNV, YYDKDF (reference sequence). This CDR3 contains 14 residues. V lost 2 bases to trimming and J lost 8 bases; unmatched junction nucleotides: 6. The CDR3 region has the DNA TGTGCCACCAGCAGACCAACCGGGACAGGGGGCTACACCTTC. This translates into CATSRPTGTGGYTF.

CDR3 in amino acids: CASTPAGNYEQYF. In DNA, the CDR3 is TGTGCCAGCACCCCGGCCGGAAACTACGAGCAGTACTTC. The rearrangement uses TRBV6-5 and TRBJ2-7; the D is unclear. The germline gives CDR1 MNHEY, CDR2 SVGAGI. Trimming pared 7 bases from V and 3 bases from J, leaving 13 bases between. CDR3 length equals 13 residues.

The sample holds a few counts of this clone. V usage is TRBV11-2 and J usage is TRBJ2-7; D not certain. The CDR3 is made up of 14 amino acids. V was cut by 4 bases and J by 2 bases, with 12 bases left in between. Germline CDR1 reads SGHAT; CDR2 reads FQNNGV. The CDR3 nucleotides are TGTGCCAGCAGCTCAAGACTCGAAACCTACGAGCAGTACTTC. This codes for CASSSRLETYEQYF.

The CDR3 loop reads CASSPDGHLQETQYF. The CDR3 nucleotides read TGCGCCAGCAGCCCGGACGGGCACCTCCAAGAGACCCAGTACTTC. The chain carries TRBV5-1 and TRBJ2-5; D is uncertain. This CDR3 has 15 residues. Germline CDR1 SGHRS, CDR2 YFSETQ. Between the trimmed V and J ends, which lost 4 bases and 1 base, there was a span of 14 bases.